This T cell receptor beta chain was observed in a study of blood T cells in healthy people across ages. The CDR3 is 15 amino acids. Germline lookup yields CDR1 MNHNS and CDR2 SASEGT. V shed 2 bases, J shed 2 bases, and the junction held 3 bases outside the gene matches. A sample-barcoded 5' primer and a J-beta primer mix were used in a second PCR of about 6 to 12 cycles. TCRdb re-analysed the 5' RACE reads in MiXCR, keeping a single row per CDR3 protein. Of 760,000 or so distinct CDR3 sequences in the sample, 20% to 25% were seen once. These same data were also listed under a study on T cells of mothers and their children. This second report adds: Donation involved three healthy Caucasian mothers and the six children that they had.

This sequence was found in a boy aged 5-17 years in good health. The genes are TRBV6-1 and TRBJ2-7; 10 positions match TRBD2. The sequenced material came from blood. The CDR3 DNA reads as TGTGCCAGCAGTGAACGCCTAGCGGGAGCCTACGAGCAGTACTTC. It translates to CASSERLAGAYEQYF.